The clone carrying this T cell receptor (beta chain) appeared a few times. Patients of the Seattle cohort, enrolled during active infection, were followed longitudinally. Original analysis: Amplification of reference gene primers provided the estimated nucleated cell counts. The assay was immunoSEQ multiplex PCR, and TCRdb's table has in-frame clones only and misses some. The DNA was the basis for D and trimming; V, J and clone size are from that table. This sample has hundreds of thousands of clones, with about 88% found just once. The sample originates from a study of blood T cell repertoires in COVID-19. Study details: The study drew acute and convalescent COVID-19 samples from the United States, Italy and Spain. From T cells, B-cell-depleted T cells, or PBMCs came the material, which was cDNA or gDNA.

This CDR3 spans 13 amino acids. The V segment lost 10 bases and the J segment 5 bases; nucleotides outside the gene matches: 7. The germline V gene encodes CDR1 MDHEN and CDR2 SYDVKM. The chain carries TRBV28 and TRBJ1-5; 8 nucleotides match TRBD1. This TCR came from a woman aged 65 to 85 with COVID-19, enrolled during active disease. Sample: peripheral blood. In DNA form, the CDR3 reads TGTGCCAACGCCAGGGGGCCCGATCAGCCCCAGCATTTT. Its translation: CANARGPDQPQHF.